This TCR beta chain stems from a study of cytotoxic CD8 clonotypes in ibrutinib-treated CLL (dated by TCRdb to 2020 to 2023). For context, the study as a whole: In this cohort, over 14 patients were treatment-naive and about a dozen were relapsed/refractory, while roughly 17 had unmutated IGHV. Partial responses were observed in roughly 24 patients and complete responses in 2; after a median follow-up of around 68 months, remission was maintained in roughly 15 patients and progression was observed in approximately twelve. The response samples were drawn at a median of roughly twelve months into treatment, with a range of about 6 to 40 months. An average of around 250,000 productive templates and about 100,000 productive rearrangements was obtained per sample. Longitudinal samples were available for about 30% of the roughly 86 trial participants. Cryopreserved peripheral blood mononuclear cells were collected at three points: before therapy, at response, and at either sustained remission or disease progression. All remission and progressive disease samples were collected while patients were still receiving ibrutinib. Broad study findings and their caveats: Baseline clonality exceeded that of age-matched healthy donors and correlated strongly with circulating CD8+ T-cell counts. An increase in clonality was observed at ibrutinib response, with clonality remaining stable during sustained remission and falling back toward baseline at progression. Public clonotypes were found to be uncommon and were observed to contract or remain stable during treatment; the increase in clonality was shown to reflect expansion of private clonotypes at ibrutinib response. Sustained-remission and progressing patients did not have matched sampling times, and lymph node repertoires were not examined.

Counted from cysteine to phenylalanine, this CDR3 has 16 amino acids. The retained sequence is limited to the CDR3, 48 bases, with the frame set at the first base. V lost 4 bases and J lost 5 bases, and the count of bases not matched to a germline gene is 11. Via the germline V gene (reference sequence), CDR1 is SGHNT and CDR2 YYREEE. Each clonotype received, on average, about 10x coverage in deep resolution sequencing performed on a MiSeq, where the target depth lay between 1 in 1 million and 1 in 200,000 T cells. TCR beta libraries were generated with the immunoSEQ hsTCRB Kit. As for how the authors treated the data: ImmunoSEQ Data Assistant and ImmunoSEQ Analyzer were used for data analysis, and V, D and J genes were assigned according to IMGT definitions. Clonality, with values ranging from 0 to 1, was calculated as one minus the normalized Shannon entropy of productive rearrangement frequencies. Only overrepresented clonotypes making up at least 0.05% of the repertoire of each patient were included in the public clonotype analysis. Repertoires from thirteen age-matched healthy donors in immuneACCESS were used as clonality controls. TCRdb mirrors the immuneACCESS table, restricted to in-frame sequences. Some clones are absent from its copies; in checked studies, under half trace to an unresolved V gene, and the reason for the others is unknown. That table gives V, J and clone size, and the DNA gave D and trimming. For this sample the table gives fewer than 400,000 clones, of which approximately 67% were detected only once. The biggest ten clones account for roughly 6% of the sample.

For TCR beta library preparation, approximately 2 micrograms of genomic DNA were isolated from cryopreserved PBMCs. Longitudinal blood samples from CLL patients receiving ibrutinib monotherapy were subjected to high-throughput TCR beta sequencing. The patients were enrolled in a single-center, open-label phase 2 trial of ibrutinib monotherapy. To note about this clone: No cognate antigen has been identified for it. No qualities accompany the bases; no much larger clone lies one base away.

The starting material was PBMCs, obtained after 36 months of ibrutinib treatment. Recombination linked TRBV5-4 to TRBJ2-3; 9 of the junction bases match TRBD1. The clonotype originates from a human donor with chronic lymphocytic leukemia. The CDR3 region: CASSKNRGRPIDTQYF. The sequence in DNA is TGTGCCAGCAGCAAGAACAGGGGGCGCCCCATAGATACGCAGTATTTT. The variable domain in full, with residues beyond the CDR3 obtained from the reference TRBV5-4 and TRBJ2-3 genes, is ETGVTQSPTHLIKTRGQQVTLRCSSQSGHNTVSWYQQALGQGPQFIFQYYREEENGRGNFPPRFSGLQFPNYSSELNVNALELDDSALYLCASSKNRGRPIDTQYFGPGTRLTVL.